Listed below are T cell receptor beta chains from one sample, sequenced in a study of human T cells and chemical hapten exposure. TCRdb reprocessed the reads via MiXCR and lists one record per CDR3 protein. The data hold about 120,000 distinct CDR3 sequences, with over 7% observed a single time. Sequencing was performed on whole blood. These receptors were collected from a human donor in good health. Some clones in this sample may be carry-over from other donors' samples. CDR3s include the opening cysteine and the closing phenylalanine or tryptophan. The D gene is left open where the match is weak. Clone size is stated in some rows and not others, as once, few, many or a class when expanded.

CDR3 DNA: TGTGCCAGCAGCCAATGGGGACAGGGGACCTACGAGCAGTACTTC
CDR3 protein: CASSQWGQGTYEQYF
V gene: TRBV3-1
D gene: TRBD1
J gene: TRBJ2-7
clone size: -

CDR3 DNA: TGTGCCAGCAGTTTGCATCCAGGGGGTCTTAACTATGGCTACACCTTC
CDR3 protein: CASSLHPGGLNYGYTF
V gene: TRBV12-3/TRBV12-4
D gene: TRBD1
J gene: TRBJ1-2
clone size: many

CDR3 DNA: TGTGCCAGCAGTGATCAGACAGTCTACAATGAGCAGTTCTTC
CDR3 protein: CASSDQTVYNEQFF
V gene: TRBV25-1
D gene: -
J gene: TRBJ2-1
clone size: -

CDR3 DNA: TGTGCCAGCAGCCCCTGGGGCGGAGAGGGCTACACCTTC
CDR3 protein: CASSPWGGEGYTF
V gene: TRBV6-2/TRBV6-3
D gene: -
J gene: TRBJ1-2
clone size: -

CDR3 DNA: TGTGCCAGCACGGACAGGGCGGGCTACACCTTC
CDR3 protein: CASTDRAGYTF
V gene: TRBV6-2/TRBV6-3
D gene: TRBD1
J gene: TRBJ1-2
clone size: many

CDR3 DNA: TGTGCCAGCAGCTTAGAGGCGGGGGGGCTAACGGAGACCCAGTACTTC
CDR3 protein: CASSLEAGGLTETQYF
V gene: TRBV7-8
D gene: TRBD2
J gene: TRBJ2-5
clone size: many

CDR3 DNA: TGTGCCAGCAGTTCAGGACTAGCGGCCGGGTACGAGCAGTACTTC
CDR3 protein: CASSSGLAAGYEQYF
V gene: TRBV27
D gene: TRBD2
J gene: TRBJ2-7
clone size: few

CDR3 DNA: TGTGCCAGCAGTTATGGCCAGCTCTCCTACGAGCAGTACTTC
CDR3 protein: CASSYGQLSYEQYF
V gene: TRBV6-2/TRBV6-3
D gene: -
J gene: TRBJ2-7
clone size: -

CDR3 DNA: TGTGCCAGTAATGGGGCCGAGGACAGGGGGCGGTTTGAAGCTTTCTTT
CDR3 protein: CASNGAEDRGRFEAFF
V gene: TRBV19
D gene: TRBD1
J gene: TRBJ1-1
clone size: -

CDR3 DNA: TGCAGTGCCAGAAATGGACTAGCGGGAGCCACCGGGGAGCTGTTTTTT
CDR3 protein: CSARNGLAGATGELFF
V gene: TRBV20-1
D gene: TRBD2
J gene: TRBJ2-2
clone size: few

CDR3 DNA: TGCAGCGTTGGTGGGGGCAATCAGCCCCAGCATTTT
CDR3 protein: CSVGGGNQPQHF
V gene: TRBV29-1
D gene: -
J gene: TRBJ1-5
clone size: many

CDR3 DNA: TGTGCCAGTAGCGCACAGGGAGCTAACTATGGCTACACCTTC
CDR3 protein: CASSAQGANYGYTF
V gene: TRBV19
D gene: -
J gene: TRBJ1-2
clone size: few

CDR3 DNA: TGTGCCAGCAGCTTGGTATCCGGCCTGGGGCAAGAGACCCAGTACTTC
CDR3 protein: CASSLVSGLGQETQYF
V gene: TRBV5-4
D gene: -
J gene: TRBJ2-5
clone size: -